This TCR beta chain was profiled in a study of identical twins. Study observations and caveats: Invariant MAIT and iNKT cells may have partly biased zero-insertion analyses. Within monozygotic twins, out-of-frame TCR alpha sharing was underestimated by the models.

This clonotype turned up a few times. Its antigen is still unknown. Germline assignment: CDR1 SGHRS and CDR2 YFSETQ. The V end lost 1 base, the J end lost 3 bases, and 8 bases lay between the germline ends. The CDR3 covers 15 residues. TCRdb redid the calling of the 5' RACE reads with MiXCR, one entry per CDR3 protein. This table holds about 730,000 distinct CDR3 sequences, roughly 20% found once. The sample also formed part of further work on T cells expressing NK-cell markers. That study reports: The share of CD8+ T cells held by dominant NKG2C+ clonotypes was roughly 1.0-8% in about six donors. These same clonotypes (in four donors) also led the CD3+CD56-NKG2C+ fraction.

The TCR was taken from a woman between 18 and 29 years old in good health. The rearrangement joins TRBV5-1 to TRBJ1-6; D not certain. The sequenced sample consisted of PBMCs. CDR3 in DNA: TGCGCCAGCAGCTTGTTGGCCAGCTATAATTCACCCCTCCACTTT. Amino acid sequence: CASSLLASYNSPLHF.